This TCR beta chain was identified during a study of blood T cell repertoires in COVID-19. In the study overall: From T cells, B-cell-depleted T cells, or PBMCs came the material, which was cDNA or gDNA.

TCRdb keeps only in-frame clones here, not all; method: immunoSEQ multiplex PCR. The sample lists 120,000 to 150,000 clones; 70% to 90% were seen once. Sequencing used peripheral blood. The receptor's source is a woman aged 40 to 50 with active or convalescent COVID-19.

The CDR3 bases are TGCGCCAGCAGCTTGGAGGCAAGGGGGACCTACGAGCAGTACTTC. This gives the protein CASSLEARGTYEQYF. This chain connects TRBV5-1 to TRBJ2-7, with a tentative D call TRBD1 (6 bases). Germline V gene sequence: CDR1 SGHRS, CDR2 YFSETQ. This CDR3 has 15 residues. With 0 bases removed from V and 2 bases from J, the gap between germline ends came to 12 bases.